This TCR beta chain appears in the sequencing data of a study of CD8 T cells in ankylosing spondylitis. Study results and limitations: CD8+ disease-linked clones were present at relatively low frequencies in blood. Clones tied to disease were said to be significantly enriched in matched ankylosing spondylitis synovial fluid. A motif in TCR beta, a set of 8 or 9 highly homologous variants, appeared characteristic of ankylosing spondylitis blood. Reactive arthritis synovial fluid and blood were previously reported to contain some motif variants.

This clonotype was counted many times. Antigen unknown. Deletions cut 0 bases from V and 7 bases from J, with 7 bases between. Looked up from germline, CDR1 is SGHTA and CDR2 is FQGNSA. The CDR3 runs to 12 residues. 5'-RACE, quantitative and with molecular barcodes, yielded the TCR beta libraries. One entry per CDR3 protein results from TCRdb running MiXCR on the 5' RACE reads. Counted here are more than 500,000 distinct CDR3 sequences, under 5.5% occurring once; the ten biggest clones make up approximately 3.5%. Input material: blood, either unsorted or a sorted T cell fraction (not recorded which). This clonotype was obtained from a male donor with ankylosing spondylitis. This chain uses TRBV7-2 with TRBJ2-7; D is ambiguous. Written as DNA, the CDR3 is TGTGCCAGCAGCTTAGCGCCGTGGGAGCAGTACTTC. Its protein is CASSLAPWEQYF. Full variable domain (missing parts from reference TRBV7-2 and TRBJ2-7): GAGVSQSPSNKVTEKGKDVELRCDPISGHTALYWYRQSLGQGLEFLIYFQGNSAPDKSGLPSDRFSAERTGGSVSTLTIQRTQQEDSAVYLCASSLAPWEQYFGPGTRLTVT.